Following are 11 T cell receptor beta chains from one sample sequenced in a study of chemoradiotherapy in HPV16-positive cancers. The assay was immunoSEQ multiplex PCR, and TCRdb's table has in-frame clones only and misses some. This sample yields more than 20,000 clones, of which roughly 86% are seen a single time; 3.5% to 6% belongs to the top ten. The starting material was blood, obtained from a patient who underwent chemoradiotherapy. The receptors were sampled from a human donor with HPV-associated anogenital cancer.

In this sample, this clone turned up once. The chain has TRBV7-9 and TRBJ1-2; D is unresolved. Trimming removed 5 bases at V and 8 bases at J, with 18 bases between. This CDR3 is built from 14 residues. Per germline, CDR1 SEHNR and CDR2 FQNEAQ (reference sequence). As DNA, the CDR3 is TGTGCCAGCAGCGCAACGATGGGGTTTTACGGCTACACCTTC. It codes for CASSATMGFYGYTF.

This rearrangement joins TRBV29-1 to TRBJ1-5; D remains ambiguous. Trimming cost V 5 bases and J 0 bases, with 5 bases left between them. The CDR3 has 12 amino acids. In germline, CDR1 is SQVTM, CDR2 ANQGSEA. CDR3: CSVRNSNQPQHF. The CDR3 DNA follows: TGCAGCGTTCGAAATAGCAATCAGCCCCAGCATTTT.

J is TRBJ1-4 and V is TRBV7-9; D gene uncertain. Germline lookup yields CDR1 SEHNR and CDR2 FQNEAQ (reference sequence). CDR3 length: 15 residues. V lost 5 bases to trimming and J lost 0 bases, with 10 bases between them. CDR3 in DNA: TGTGCCAGCAGCCAGGCACTTACAACTAATGAAAAACTGTTTTTT. Translated: CASSQALTTNEKLFF.

This rearrangement joins TRBV13 to TRBJ2-3; a possible D gene is TRBD1 (6 bases). This CDR3 has 14 amino acids. With 5 bases removed from V and 2 bases from J, the gap between germline ends came to 11 bases. Germline V gene sequence: CDR1 PRHDT, CDR2 FYEKMQ (reference sequence). CDR3 in amino acids: CASSLRQATDTQYF. CDR3 bases: TGTGCCAGCAGCCTCCGACAGGCCACAGATACGCAGTATTTT.

The rearrangement joins TRBV27 to TRBJ2-3; TRBD2 aligns across 7 bases. V was clipped by 4 bases and J by 0 bases; unmatched bases: 7. The CDR3 is 16 amino acids. The V gene's germline CDR1 is MNHEY and CDR2 SMNVEV (reference sequence). CDR3 sequence reads: CASSSWDYLSTDTQYF. CDR3 DNA: TGTGCCAGCAGTTCTTGGGACTACCTTAGCACAGATACGCAGTATTTT.

The V and J genes are TRBV5-1 and TRBJ2-7; 7 positions agree with TRBD1. With 7 bases clipped from V and 0 bases from J, the junction kept 7 bases outside the gene matches. The CDR3 has 14 amino acids. Germline CDR1 SGHRS, CDR2 YFSETQ. This CDR3 is CASVRDRDSYEQYF. In DNA form, the CDR3 reads TGCGCCAGCGTACGGGACAGAGACTCCTACGAGCAGTACTTC.

This rearrangement joins TRBV6-1 to TRBJ2-7, with a tentative D call TRBD2 (6 bases). Germline V lookup: CDR1 MNHNS, CDR2 SASEGT. The CDR3 is 14 residues long. Trimming stripped 0 bases from V and 2 bases from J, with 8 bases between. Here the CDR3 DNA reads TGTGCCAGCAGTGAAGCAGCGGGCCCCTACGAGCAGTACTTC. This sequence encodes CASSEAAGPYEQYF.

This chain uses TRBV9 with TRBJ1-6; maybe TRBD1 (5 bases). With 3 bases removed from V and 2 bases from J, the gap between germline ends came to 9 bases. The germline gives CDR1 SGDLS, CDR2 YYNGEE. The CDR3 is 15 amino acids. In DNA form, the CDR3 reads TGTGCCAGCAGCGCCGGGACGCCCTATAATTCACCCCTCCACTTT. This encodes CASSAGTPYNSPLHF. Variable domain in full (rest from reference TRBV9 and TRBJ1-6): DSGVTQTPKHLITATGQRVTLRCSPRSGDLSVYWYQQSLDQGLQFLIQYYNGEERAKGNILERFSAQQFPDLHSELNLSSLELGDSALYFCASSAGTPYNSPLHFGNGTRLTVT.

As regards this clone: Other DNA sequences from this sample encode an identical CDR3 as well. The chain joins TRBV30 to TRBJ2-5, with 8 bases aligning to TRBD2. Trimming cost V 0 bases and J 1 base; bases outside gene matches: 10. In germline, CDR1 is GTSNPN, CDR2 SVGIG (reference sequence). This CDR3 is built from 17 residues. CDR3 coding DNA: TGTGCCTGGAGTGTACGAATGACGGGAGGGGTCCAAGAGACCCAGTACTTC. Amino acid sequence: CAWSVRMTGGVQETQYF.

This CDR3 is CAWMGVGDGYTF. The CDR3, as DNA: TGTGCCTGGATGGGGGTAGGGGATGGCTACACCTTC. The rearrangement links TRBV30 to TRBJ1-2; perhaps TRBD1 as D (5 bases). The V and J ends lost 4 bases and 6 bases respectively, with 12 bases between them. Germline values: CDR1 GTSNPN, CDR2 SVGIG (reference sequence). This CDR3 is built from 12 residues.

This chain joins TRBV18 and TRBJ2-5; 11 bases are a match to TRBD2. Germline CDR1 is KGHSH and CDR2 is LQKENI. The CDR3 is 14 residues long. V was clipped by 6 bases and J by 0 bases; unmatched bases: 0. The CDR3 region is CASSGLADQETQYF. CDR3 nucleotides: TGTGCCAGCTCGGGACTAGCGGACCAAGAGACCCAGTACTTC.